Given below is one T cell receptor (beta chain) in context. Antigen specificity is unknown. The stable label applied to hyperthyroidism with no ophthalmopathy within 18 months of follow-up. The CDR3 extends over 15 amino acids. The germline CDR1 and CDR2 sequences are SGHAT and FQNNGV. Trimming left V 1 base short and J 5 bases short, with 14 bases between. TCR beta CDR3 amplification used RNA transcripts. Amplification began with first-round RT-PCR using HTBI primers, then second-round multiplex PCR was performed. TCRdb redid the calling of the multiplex PCR reads with MiXCR, one entry per CDR3 protein. The sample lists roughly 610,000 distinct CDR3 sequences; 22% were seen once. This entry comes from a study of Graves' ophthalmopathy and Graves' hyperthyroidism. General study points: A model built from 13 signatures distinguished ophthalmopathy from stable hyperthyroidism with roughly 90% sensitivity and about 84% specificity. Thyroid clonotypes that were expanded above 0.001 frequency mostly also appeared in blood.

The specimen sequenced was peripheral blood. This TCR came from a woman in her late teens or twenties with stable Graves' hyperthyroidism. Some clones in this sample may be carry-over from other donors' samples. J is TRBJ1-2 and V is TRBV11-2; a possible D gene is TRBD1 (6 bases). The CDR3 nucleotides are TGTGCCAGCAGCTTAGCTGACAGGACCCTATATGGCTACACCTTC. Translation: CASSLADRTLYGYTF.